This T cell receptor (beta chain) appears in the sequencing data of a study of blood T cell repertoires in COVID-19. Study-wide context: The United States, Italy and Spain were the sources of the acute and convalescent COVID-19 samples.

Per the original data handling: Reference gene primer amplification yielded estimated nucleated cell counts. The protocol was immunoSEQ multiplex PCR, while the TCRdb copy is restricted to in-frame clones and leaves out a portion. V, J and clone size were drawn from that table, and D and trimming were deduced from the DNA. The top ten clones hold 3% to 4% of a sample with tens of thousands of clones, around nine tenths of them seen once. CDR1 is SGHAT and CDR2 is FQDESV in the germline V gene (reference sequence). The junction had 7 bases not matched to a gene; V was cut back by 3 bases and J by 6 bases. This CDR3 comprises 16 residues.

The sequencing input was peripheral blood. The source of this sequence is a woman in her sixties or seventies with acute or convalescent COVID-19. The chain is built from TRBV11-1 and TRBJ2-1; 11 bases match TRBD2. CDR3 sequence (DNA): TGTGCCAGCAGCTTGTACAGCGGGACTAGCGGCAATGAGCAGTTCTTC. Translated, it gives CASSLYSGTSGNEQFF.